These T cell receptor beta chains were read from a single sample in a study of T cell responses to AZD1222 COVID-19 vaccine. TCRdb keeps only in-frame clones here, not all; method: immunoSEQ multiplex PCR. The table lists about 120,000 clones, roughly 89% of them singletons, with around 10% in the top ten. The input for sequencing was peripheral blood, taken on day 0 of AZD1222 vaccination. The receptors were gathered from an adult in good health. The CDR3 runs from the conserved cysteine through the conserved F or W. D genes are given only for firm matches. Expanded clones get a size class; other rows say once, few or many, or leave the size out.

clone size	J gene	V gene	D gene	CDR3 DNA	CDR3 protein
NA	TRBJ2-2	TRBV18	TRBD2	TGTGCCAGCTCCGATAGCGGGACGAACACCGGGGAGCTGTTTTTT	CASSDSGTNTGELFF
once	TRBJ2-5	TRBV6-2/TRBV6-3	TRBD2	TGTGCCAGCAGCCCTAGGCGAACTAGCGGACAAGAGACCCAGTACTTC	CASSPRRTSGQETQYF
NA	TRBJ1-5	TRBV18	NA	TGTGCCAGCTCACCAGGCGTCGGTCAGCCCCAGCATTTT	CASSPGVGQPQHF
NA	TRBJ2-7	TRBV5-4	NA	TGTGCCAGCAGCTTTAAAAACGAGCAGTACTTC	CASSFKNEQYF
NA	TRBJ2-2	TRBV9	TRBD2	TGTGCCAGCAGCGTAGGCGGGAGTTTTAACACCGGGGAGCTGTTTTTT	CASSVGGSFNTGELFF
NA	TRBJ2-7	TRBV7-2	NA	TGTGCCAGCAGCCGTTCTCTCGGGAACTACGAGCAGTACTTC	CASSRSLGNYEQYF
NA	TRBJ2-3	TRBV18	NA	TGTGCCAGCTCACCTATCGATGTAGCAGATACGCAGTATTTT	CASSPIDVADTQYF
once	TRBJ1-2	TRBV27	NA	TGTGCCAGCAGTTTACAGTCCATCGGTGGCTACACCTTC	CASSLQSIGGYTF
NA	TRBJ1-2	TRBV2	NA	TGTGCCAGCTTAATAGGGCAATCCCACGGCTACACCTTC	CASLIGQSHGYTF
many	TRBJ1-6	TRBV6-5	TRBD1	TGTGCCAGCAGTTTTGGGGACAGCAGGAATTCACCCCTCCACTTT	CASSFGDSRNSPLHF
NA	TRBJ1-6	TRBV3-1/TRBV3-2	NA	TGTGCCAGCAGCCTATATGAGGCTGATTATTCACCCCTCCACTTT	CASSLYEADYSPLHF
NA	TRBJ1-1	TRBV18	NA	TGTGCCAGCTCAGCGACCCGGGGAACTGAAGCTTTCTTT	CASSATRGTEAFF
NA	TRBJ1-2	TRBV5-4	TRBD1	TGTGCCAGCAGCCCGGGACAGGGGAACGGCTACACCTTC	CASSPGQGNGYTF
NA	TRBJ1-5	TRBV4-2	NA	TGTGCCAGCAGCCAAGGAGAGCAGAGGCGCAATCAGCCCCAGCATTTT	CASSQGEQRRNQPQHF
NA	TRBJ2-2	TRBV7-3	TRBD1	TGTGCCAGCAGCTTAACCCCCGACAGGGGGCGAGACACCGGGGAGCTGTTTTTT	CASSLTPDRGRDTGELFF
NA	TRBJ2-1	TRBV19	TRBD1	TGTGCCAGTAGATCCGGGACAGGGCCGGAGCAGTTCTTC	CASRSGTGPEQFF
NA	TRBJ2-4	TRBV25-1	NA	TGTGCCGCTAAGACGGGGGACATTCAGTACTTC	CAAKTGDIQYF